What follows describes a single T cell receptor beta chain. Amplified TCR beta CDR3 regions derived from RNA transcripts. The HTBI set primed first-round TCR CDR3 RT-PCR. One entry per CDR3 protein, called by TCRdb with MiXCR from the multiplex PCR reads. The repertoire consists of about 420,000 distinct CDR3 sequences, with about 15% occurring once and the leading ten covering roughly 15%. This specimen belongs to a study of T cells in Graves' hyperthyroidism and ophthalmopathy. V was trimmed by 7 bases and J by 0 bases, leaving 8 bases between them. Germline CDR1 is SGHRS and CDR2 is YFSETQ. The CDR3 sequence is 13 residues long.

V usage is TRBV5-1 and J usage is TRBJ1-3; D gene unclear. The source of this sequence is a young woman with Graves' hyperthyroidism. Sequenced material: blood. This chain's CDR3 is CASAFYSGNTIYF. The DNA of the CDR3 is TGCGCCAGCGCATTCTACTCTGGAAACACCATATATTTT.